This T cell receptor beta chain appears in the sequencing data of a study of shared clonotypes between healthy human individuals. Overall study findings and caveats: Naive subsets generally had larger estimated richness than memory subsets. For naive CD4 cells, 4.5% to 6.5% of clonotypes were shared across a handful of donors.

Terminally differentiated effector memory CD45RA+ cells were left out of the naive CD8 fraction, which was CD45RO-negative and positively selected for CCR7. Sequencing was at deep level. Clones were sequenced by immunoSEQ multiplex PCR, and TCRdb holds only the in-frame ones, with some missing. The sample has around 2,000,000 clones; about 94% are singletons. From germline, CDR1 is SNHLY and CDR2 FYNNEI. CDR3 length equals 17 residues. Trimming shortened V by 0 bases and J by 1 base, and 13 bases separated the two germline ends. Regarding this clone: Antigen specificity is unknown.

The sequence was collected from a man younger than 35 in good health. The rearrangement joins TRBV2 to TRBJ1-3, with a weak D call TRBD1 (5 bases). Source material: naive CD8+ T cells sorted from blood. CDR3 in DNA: TGTGCCAGCAGTGAAGCGGGACGGCGGATTTCTGGAAACACCATATATTTT. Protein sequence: CASSEAGRRISGNTIYF.